The T cell receptor beta chain described here comes from a study of cytomegalovirus exposure and HLA in healthy donors. V lost 0 bases, J lost 4 bases, and 13 bases lay in between. The germline CDR1 and CDR2 sequences are SGHDT and YYEEEE. The CDR3 contains 15 residues. Study results and caveats: Cytomegalovirus association was listed for roughly 160 TCR beta chains. Most TCR sequences proved rare, with some public TCRs found in many donors.

Produced via immunoSEQ multiplex PCR; TCRdb's table is partial and in-frame only. The sample consists of approximately 300,000 clones, 86% of them appearing once. Remarks on this clone: Its cognate antigen is unknown.

This sequence joins TRBV5-6 and TRBJ1-2; no clear D gene. The TCR originated in a woman aged 18-29 years in good health and CMV-seronegative. The sample comprised PBMCs. The CDR3 loop reads CASSLGRAVGYGYTF. The CDR3 DNA reads TGTGCCAGCAGCTTGGGGAGGGCAGTGGGCTATGGCTACACCTTC.